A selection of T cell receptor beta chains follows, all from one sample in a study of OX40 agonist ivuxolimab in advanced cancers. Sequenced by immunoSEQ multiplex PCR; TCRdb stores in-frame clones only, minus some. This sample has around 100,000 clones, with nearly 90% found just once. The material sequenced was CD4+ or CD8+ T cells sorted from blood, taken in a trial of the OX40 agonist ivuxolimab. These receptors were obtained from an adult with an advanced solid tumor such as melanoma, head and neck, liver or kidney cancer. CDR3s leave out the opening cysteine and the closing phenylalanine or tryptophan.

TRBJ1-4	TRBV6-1	ASSAGGVLEKLF
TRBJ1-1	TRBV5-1	ASSLTGMVNTEAF
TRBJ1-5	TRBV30	AWSMKLGGAGNQPQH
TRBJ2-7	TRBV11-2	ASSLITGTAITYEQY
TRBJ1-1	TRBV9	ASSVVSGLNTEAF
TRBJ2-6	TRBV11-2	ASSLERTPDGASGANVLT
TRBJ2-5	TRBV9	ASSVDLPGTFEETQY
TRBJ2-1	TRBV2	ANRDSTYNEQF
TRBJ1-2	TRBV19	ASSIPGQAYGYT
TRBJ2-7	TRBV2	ASGWAREQY
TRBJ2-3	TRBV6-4	ASSPSGGGRILTDTQY
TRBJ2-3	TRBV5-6	ASSLGSRRVRTDTQY
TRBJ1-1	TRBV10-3	AIRTGEGRRGNTEAF
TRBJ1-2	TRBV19	ASRRDGANYGYT
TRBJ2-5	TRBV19	ASSVSGTGGFKTQY
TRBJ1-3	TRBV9	ASTLGGHPGNTIY